Below are 14 T cell receptor beta chains sequenced from a single sample in a study of blood T cell repertoires in COVID-19. Here immunoSEQ multiplex PCR was the method, and the copy in TCRdb shows in-frame clones only, minus some. The table shows approximately 81,000 clones, with 91% occurring only once. The sample was peripheral blood. The source of these receptors is a woman aged 45-65 years in a cohort sampled during active COVID-19.

The V gene is TRBV13, the J gene TRBJ1-2; D gene uncertain. Trimming cost V 2 bases and J 3 bases, with 7 bases left between them. The CDR3 covers 13 residues. Germline assignment: CDR1 PRHDT and CDR2 FYEKMQ (reference sequence). The chain's CDR3 is CASSLPRDYGYTF. CDR3 sequence (DNA): TGTGCCAGCAGCTTACCCCGCGACTATGGCTACACCTTC.

The V and J genes are TRBV5-4 and TRBJ1-1; D might be TRBD1 (5 bases). The CDR3 covers 15 residues. Trimming removed 4 bases from V and 1 base from J, with 14 bases in between. Germline CDR1 and CDR2: SGHNT and YYREEE (reference sequence). CDR3 DNA sequence: TGTGCCAGCAGCGGCGGGAACGGGGGGAACACTGAAGCTTTCTTT. This codes for CASSGGNGGNTEAFF.

Written as DNA, the CDR3 is TGTGCCAGCAGTGGCGGTCGGGACAGGGGGCTTGGTAACTATGGCTACACCTTC. Translating gives CASSGGRDRGLGNYGYTF. The gene calls are TRBV2 and TRBJ1-2; 12 bases agree with TRBD1. The CDR3 length is 18 residues. With V trimmed by 4 bases and J by 1 base, 10 bases remained unmatched. Germline V gene lookup returns CDR1 SNHLY and CDR2 FYNNEI.

This chain connects TRBV6-6 to TRBJ2-7, with 8 bases fitting TRBD1. The trim removed 2 bases at V and 2 bases at J, leaving 2 bases unmatched. Per germline, CDR1 MNHNY and CDR2 SVGAGI (reference sequence). The CDR3 has 14 amino acids. The CDR3 here is CASSYGTGAYEQYF. The CDR3 region has the DNA TGTGCCAGCAGTTACGGGACAGGTGCCTACGAGCAGTACTTC.

This clone was detected once. The rearrangement links TRBV5-1 to TRBJ2-2, with D possibly matching TRBD2 (5 bases). CDR1 is SGHRS, CDR2 YFSETQ, per germline. The CDR3 has 13 amino acids. Trimming left V 0 bases short and J 7 bases short, with 7 bases between. The CDR3 spells CASSLGTGGELFF. The CDR3 nucleotides are TGCGCCAGCAGCTTGGGGACTGGCGGGGAGCTGTTTTTT.

This clone has a handful of counts. J is TRBJ1-5 and V is TRBV4-2; TRBD1 matches at 9 bases. From germline, CDR1 is LGHNA and CDR2 YNFKEQ. This CDR3 is built from 14 residues. Germline trimming cut 1 base from V and 5 bases from J; bases unmatched to any gene: 0. In nucleotides, the CDR3 is TGTGCCAGCAGCCAAGGGACAGGGGATCAGCCCCAGCATTTT. Protein: CASSQGTGDQPQHF.

In this sample, this clone turned up once. The chain uses TRBV27 and TRBJ1-1, with D hard to call. With 7 bases removed from V and 3 bases from J, the gap between germline ends came to 15 bases. Germline-derived CDR1 and CDR2 are MNHEY and SMNVEV (reference sequence). This CDR3 is 14 amino acids long. Here the CDR3 DNA reads TGTGCCAGCACCCGAACCCTCGGGGACACTGAAGCTTTCTTT. Amino acids: CASTRTLGDTEAFF.

The rearrangement uses TRBV12-3 or TRBV12-4 and TRBJ1-5; no clear D. The CDR3 runs 13 residues. V lost 2 bases and J lost 4, with 6 bases in between. The CDR3 loop reads CASSLSGNQPQHF. CDR3 bases: TGTGCCAGCAGTTTATCGGGGAATCAGCCCCAGCATTTT.

The chain is built from TRBV4-2 and TRBJ1-1, with D uncertain. Trimming removed 1 base from V and 2 bases from J, with 17 bases in between. The CDR3 loop spans 17 amino acids. Per the germline V gene, CDR1 is LGHNA and CDR2 is YNFKEQ. For the CDR3, the DNA is TGTGCCAGCAGCCAAGGGATAGTTGCGGGTGGAAACACTGAAGCTTTCTTT. It encodes CASSQGIVAGGNTEAFF.

This sequence joins TRBV21-1 and TRBJ2-1; no DNA check was done on the table's D call, TRBD2. TRBV21-1 is designated a pseudogene. The CDR3 has 16 amino acids. The CDR3 sequence is CASSDHSGGNYNEQFF. The CDR3 bases are TGTGCCAGCAGCGACCACAGCGGAGGCAACTACAATGAGCAGTTCTTC.

The chain is built from TRBV5-5 and TRBJ1-1; D remains unclear. V lost 2 bases and J 3 bases, leaving 11 bases between the germline ends. This CDR3 comprises 14 residues. CDR1 and CDR2 (germline): SGHKS, YYEKEE (reference sequence). CDR3 in DNA: TGTGCCAGCAGCTTTTCTTGGGGAGACACTGAAGCTTTCTTT. It is translated as CASSFSWGDTEAFF.

This sequence joins TRBV5-1 and TRBJ1-2; possible D gene TRBD1, 5 bases. Trimming took off 4 bases at V and 2 bases at J, with 9 bases between the two ends. The CDR3 has 13 residues. The germline gives CDR1 SGHRS, CDR2 YFSETQ. For the CDR3, the DNA is TGCGCCAGCAGCCTAGACAGAAACTATGGCTACACCTTC. Amino acids: CASSLDRNYGYTF.

V is TRBV23-1 and J is TRBJ2-7; TRBD1 is a possible D gene (5 bases). TRBV23-1 is an ORF, and what it does is uncertain. The ends were cut back, 6 bases at V and 2 bases at J, with 8 bases in the middle. The CDR3 has 12 residues. The CDR3 reads CASRQVAYEQYF. In DNA form, the CDR3 reads TGCGCCAGCAGACAGGTGGCCTACGAGCAGTACTTC.

V usage is TRBV9 and J usage is TRBJ1-5, with no clear D. From germline, CDR1 is SGDLS and CDR2 YYNGEE. The CDR3 has 15 residues. V lost 0 bases, J lost 1 base, and 8 bases lay in between. CDR3 bases: TGTGCCAGCAGCGTAGGAGGGCAGAGCAATCAGCCCCAGCATTTT. The encoded protein is CASSVGGQSNQPQHF.